What follows describes a single T cell receptor beta chain. The CDR3 is 14 residues long. The germline V gene has CDR1 SGHRS and CDR2 YFSETQ. Between the trimmed V and J ends, which lost 0 bases and 0 bases, there was a span of 6 bases. This sample is part of a study of T cell changes during pregnancy in multiple sclerosis. Repertoires were generated with immunoSEQ multiplex PCR, while TCRdb's copy carries only in-frame clones and drops some. The sample holds about 34,000 clones, under 95% seen once. This receptor was identified in a female donor in good health, enrolled as a control in a pregnancy study. The specimen comprised peripheral blood, sampled in the second trimester of pregnancy. The chain is built from TRBV5-1 and TRBJ1-1; tentative D call: TRBD1 (5 bases). The CDR3 region has the DNA TGCGCCAGCAGCTTGGCGACAGTGAACACTGAAGCTTTCTTT. Its protein is CASSLATVNTEAFF. The full variable domain, in which reference TRBV5-1 and TRBJ1-1 provide the parts outside the CDR3, is KAGVTQTPRYLIKTRGQQVTLSCSPISGHRSVSWYQQTPGQGLQFLFEYFSETQRNKGNFPGRFSGRQFSNSRSEMNVSTLELGDSALYLCASSLATVNTEAFFGQGTRLTVV.